These 3 T cell receptor beta chains originate from one sample sequenced in a study of blood T cell repertoires in COVID-19. Some clones are missing from TCRdb's copy, which holds only in-frame ones; the method was immunoSEQ multiplex PCR. The table includes approximately 200,000 clones, 70% to 90% detected once. Sequencing was carried out using peripheral blood. Receptors were obtained from a man in his sixties with acute or convalescent COVID-19.

The J gene is TRBJ2-5, the V gene TRBV9; TRBD2 aligns across 11 bases. The CDR3 extends over 15 amino acids. V was clipped by 3 bases and J by 5 bases; unmatched bases: 6. The germline gives CDR1 SGDLS, CDR2 YYNGEE. CDR3 in DNA: TGTGCCAGCAGCGCGACTAGCGGGATCGGGGAGACCCAGTACTTC. Its translation: CASSATSGIGETQYF.

The chain couples TRBV5-1 to TRBJ1-1, with 8 bases aligning to TRBD1. The CDR3 runs to 15 residues. Per the germline V gene, CDR1 is SGHRS and CDR2 is YFSETQ. J gave up 3 bases and V 5 bases, and 9 bases lay outside the gene matches. DNA for the CDR3: TGCGCCAGCAGTCGAAAAGGGGGACAGGACACTGAAGCTTTCTTT. The encoded protein is CASSRKGGQDTEAFF.

CDR3 loop: CASSPGLAGGGDAGELFF. In nucleotides, the CDR3 is TGTGCCAGCAGTCCTGGACTAGCGGGAGGGGGTGACGCCGGGGAGCTGTTTTTT. J is TRBJ2-2 and V is TRBV9; 15 nucleotides align to TRBD2. Trimming removed 5 bases from V and 6 bases from J; junction bases left unmatched: 11. CDR1 is SGDLS and CDR2 is YYNGEE in the germline V gene. This CDR3 has 18 residues.